A single sample gave rise to the 2 T cell receptor beta chains below, sequenced in a study of blood T cell repertoires in COVID-19. Here immunoSEQ multiplex PCR was the method, and the copy in TCRdb shows in-frame clones only, minus some. The sample yields roughly 100,000 clones, about 82% seen once. The sample taken for sequencing was peripheral blood. The receptor source for this set is a human donor in a cohort sampled during active COVID-19.

This clone has a single count. The J gene is TRBJ1-4, the V gene TRBV5-4; D perhaps matches TRBD1 (5 bases). The ends were cut back, 4 bases at V and 6 bases at J, with 13 bases in the middle. CDR3 length equals 14 residues. From germline, CDR1 is SGHNT and CDR2 YYREEE (reference sequence). CDR3 in DNA: TGTGCCAGCAGCAAAGACAGCAAGGATGAAAAACTGTTTTTT. It translates to CASSKDSKDEKLFF.

The genes are TRBV2 and TRBJ1-3; D may be TRBD1 (5 bases). The length of the CDR3 is 16 residues. The V and J ends lost 1 base and 0 bases respectively, with 10 bases between them. Germline assignment: CDR1 SNHLY and CDR2 FYNNEI. CDR3 nucleotides: TGTGCCAGCAGTGAAGGGCGGGGCCTCTCTGGAAACACCATATATTTT. Protein sequence: CASSEGRGLSGNTIYF.